This T cell receptor (beta chain) was documented in a study of blood T cell repertoires in COVID-19. Turning to the study itself: Sites in the United States, Italy and Spain provided acute and convalescent COVID-19 samples.

Measured with immunoSEQ multiplex PCR; TCRdb has only the in-frame clones, and not every one. Of a few hundred thousand clones in the sample, roughly nine tenths were seen once. Participants, about 18 to 95 years old, spanned under 25 US areas. Recovery among Cohort 3 donors was established by two negative PCRs, clearance, or symptom resolution. Trimming stripped 2 bases from V and 4 bases from J, with 23 bases between. CDR1 is MNHEY, CDR2 SMNVEV, per germline (reference sequence). The CDR3 has 18 amino acids. Sequences were obtained from PBMCs or T cells enriched from blood (not recorded which). The TCR sequence derives from a woman aged 18-29 years who had recovered from COVID-19. The chain employs TRBV27 and TRBJ1-2, with D possibly being TRBD1 (5 bases). CDR3 coding DNA: TGTGCCAGCAGTTTAGTCGCGGTTCGGGGGGTAGAAATCTATGGCTACACCTTC. Its protein is CASSLVAVRGVEIYGYTF.